These 8 T cell receptor beta chains were all obtained from the same sample, sequenced in a study of Tregs in tolerant kidney transplant recipients. Assay used: immunoSEQ multiplex PCR; TCRdb lists only in-frame clones, some missing. The sample contains 100,000 or so clones, roughly 93% of which appear only once. The nonmyeloablative bone marrow transplants came from related graft donors, with transient mixed chimerism. The specimen comprised CD4+ T cells from blood (PBMCs), sampled 12 months after the transplant. The receptors were gathered from a human patient who received a combined kidney and bone marrow transplant. Some T cells may arise from the graft donor.

This sequence joins TRBV7-2 and TRBJ2-6; 12 bases are a match to TRBD1. Trimming removed 5 bases from V and 3 bases from J; junction bases left unmatched: 8. The length of the CDR3 is 18 residues. Germline V gene lookup returns CDR1 SGHTA and CDR2 FQGNSA. CDR3 sequence (DNA): TGTGCCAGCAGCCCAACGGGACAGGGGGCGGTTGGGGCCAACGTCCTGACTTTC. Translation gives CASSPTGQGAVGANVLTF.

The chain recombines TRBV18 with TRBJ2-5; D is perhaps TRBD1 (6 bases). The end of the DNA fits TRBJ2-7 better, so the J call may be wrong. CDR1 is KGHSH and CDR2 is LQKENI in the germline V gene. The CDR3 is 14 residues long. The CDR3 loop is CASSPLQGSYEQYF. CDR3 bases: TGTGCCAGCTCACCTCTACAGGGTTCCTACGAGCAGTACTTC.

The chain employs TRBV27 and TRBJ1-5, with 10 bases fitting TRBD1. Germline loops: CDR1 MNHEY, CDR2 SMNVEV (reference sequence). The CDR3 sequence is 15 residues long. Trimming took 4 bases from V and 2 from J; bases not matched to a gene: 2. The DNA for the CDR3 is TGTGCCAGCAGTTCCGGGACAGGGGGCAATCAGCCCCAGCATTTT. Residues: CASSSGTGGNQPQHF.

The chain is built from TRBV28 and TRBJ1-1; D call uncertain. V shed 10 bases and J shed 1 base, with 7 bases lying between them. From germline, CDR1 is MDHEN and CDR2 SYDVKM. The CDR3 loop spans 11 amino acids. The CDR3 DNA reads as TGTGCCACCACTCGGAACACTGAAGCTTTCTTT. Translation: CATTRNTEAFF.

V usage is TRBV18 and J usage is TRBJ2-7; tentative D call: TRBD1 (6 bases). Germline V gene data show CDR1 as KGHSH and CDR2 as LQKENI. This CDR3 comprises 17 residues. V was pared by 2 bases and J by 6 bases, with 23 bases between. The CDR3 nucleotides read TGTGCCAGCTCACCAATGTTGGGGACATCCATTTTCGGCGAGCAGTACTTC. Translation: CASSPMLGTSIFGEQYF.

V is TRBV27 and J is TRBJ2-7, with 11 bases aligning to TRBD2. The CDR3 totals 15 residues. V was clipped by 6 bases and J by 3 bases; unmatched bases: 7. Germline V CDR1 and CDR2: MNHEY, SMNVEV (reference sequence). CDR3 amino acids: CASRRGTSGNYEQYF. Written as DNA, the CDR3 is TGTGCCAGCAGGCGAGGGACTAGCGGAAACTACGAGCAGTACTTC.

The J gene is TRBJ2-1, the V gene TRBV9; no clear D. The CDR3 sequence is 17 residues long. Germline-derived CDR1 and CDR2 are SGDLS and YYNGEE. V shed 0 bases and J shed 0 bases, with 13 bases lying between them. CDR3 sequence reads: CASSVVAAWSSYNEQFF. DNA of the CDR3: TGTGCCAGCAGCGTAGTGGCAGCATGGAGCTCCTACAATGAGCAGTTCTTC.

This CDR3 is CASSLRFNEKLFF. CDR3 bases: TGTGCCAGCAGCTTGCGGTTTAATGAAAAACTGTTTTTT. This chain connects TRBV11-2 to TRBJ1-4; D unresolved. CDR3 size: 13 residues. Trimming left V 3 bases short and J 4 bases short, with 6 bases between. Germline CDR1 is SGHAT and CDR2 is FQNNGV.